These T cell receptor beta chains were read from a single sample in a study of blood T cell repertoires in COVID-19. The assay was immunoSEQ multiplex PCR, and TCRdb's table has in-frame clones only and misses some. The repertoire has more than 95,000 clones, 75% to 90% of them found once; the top ten carry more than 14%. The specimen was peripheral blood. The source is a man aged 45-65 years with acute or convalescent COVID-19. The CDR3 runs from the conserved cysteine through the conserved F or W. D genes are given only for firm matches. Not every row has a clone size; where given, it reads once, few, many or a size class.

clone size: NA; V gene: TRBV5-1; D gene: TRBD2; J gene: TRBJ2-7; CDR3 protein: CASSPGTSGVEQYF; CDR3 DNA: TGCGCCAGCAGCCCCGGGACTAGCGGGGTCGAGCAGTACTTC
clone size: NA; V gene: TRBV10-1; D gene: NA; J gene: TRBJ2-1; CDR3 protein: CASSTQSYNEQFF; CDR3 DNA: TGCGCCAGCAGTACGCAGTCCTACAATGAGCAGTTCTTC
clone size: once; V gene: TRBV7-9; D gene: TRBD2; J gene: TRBJ2-3; CDR3 protein: CASSQLTGGRTSGSHTQYF; CDR3 DNA: TGTGCCAGCAGTCAACTGACAGGGGGCAGGACTAGCGGGAGTCATACGCAGTATTTT
clone size: NA; V gene: TRBV2; D gene: NA; J gene: TRBJ2-2; CDR3 protein: CATRGEPNTGELFF; CDR3 DNA: TGTGCCACCAGGGGCGAACCGAACACCGGGGAGCTGTTTTTT
clone size: NA; V gene: TRBV28; D gene: TRBD1; J gene: TRBJ1-5; CDR3 protein: CASSPGQYSNQPQHF; CDR3 DNA: TGTGCCAGCAGCCCGGGACAGTATAGCAATCAGCCCCAGCATTTT
clone size: few; V gene: TRBV4-2; D gene: NA; J gene: TRBJ2-2; CDR3 protein: CASSQPLVPLLTGELFF; CDR3 DNA: TGTGCCAGCAGCCAACCACTAGTGCCATTACTCACCGGGGAGCTGTTTTTT
clone size: NA; V gene: TRBV12-3/TRBV12-4; D gene: TRBD1; J gene: TRBJ1-2; CDR3 protein: CASGVAGGNGYTF; CDR3 DNA: TGTGCCAGCGGGGTGGCAGGGGGCAATGGCTACACCTTC
clone size: NA; V gene: TRBV30; D gene: NA; J gene: TRBJ1-1; CDR3 protein: CAWRVSLGAGTEAFF; CDR3 DNA: TGTGCCTGGAGGGTAAGTCTGGGGGCAGGCACTGAAGCTTTCTTT
clone size: few; V gene: TRBV6-4; D gene: TRBD2; J gene: TRBJ2-2; CDR3 protein: CASSDSAGGSTGELFF; CDR3 DNA: TGTGCCAGCAGTGACTCGGCGGGGGGGAGCACCGGGGAGCTGTTTTTT
clone size: few; V gene: TRBV10-3; D gene: TRBD2; J gene: TRBJ2-7; CDR3 protein: CAISGSSGSYEQYF; CDR3 DNA: TGTGCCATCAGTGGTTCTAGCGGGAGCTACGAGCAGTACTTC
clone size: NA; V gene: TRBV3-1/TRBV3-2; D gene: NA; J gene: TRBJ2-1; CDR3 protein: CASSQGDINYNEQFF; CDR3 DNA: TGTGCCAGCAGCCAAGGGGACATAAATTACAATGAGCAGTTCTTC
clone size: NA; V gene: TRBV5-5; D gene: NA; J gene: TRBJ2-7; CDR3 protein: CASSFLPPHRESYEQYF; CDR3 DNA: TGTGCCAGCAGCTTTCTGCCCCCCCACAGGGAATCCTACGAGCAGTACTTC
clone size: NA; V gene: TRBV5-6; D gene: TRBD1; J gene: TRBJ2-2; CDR3 protein: CASSLAGTGVTGELFF; CDR3 DNA: TGTGCCAGCAGCTTGGCTGGGACAGGGGTAACCGGGGAGCTGTTTTTT
clone size: few; V gene: TRBV5-4; D gene: TRBD1; J gene: TRBJ2-7; CDR3 protein: CASSLAGTGVYEQYF; CDR3 DNA: TGTGCCAGCAGCTTGGCCGGGACAGGGGTATACGAGCAGTACTTC
clone size: NA; V gene: TRBV30; D gene: NA; J gene: TRBJ1-5; CDR3 protein: CAWDTGVQPQHF; CDR3 DNA: TGTGCCTGGGACACGGGGGTTCAGCCCCAGCATTTT
clone size: NA; V gene: TRBV5-6; D gene: TRBD2; J gene: TRBJ2-4; CDR3 protein: CASSLLAGGKNIQYF; CDR3 DNA: TGTGCCAGCAGCTTGTTAGCGGGAGGCAAAAACATTCAGTACTTC
clone size: NA; V gene: TRBV28; D gene: NA; J gene: TRBJ1-4; CDR3 protein: CASSFRYNEKLFF; CDR3 DNA: TGTGCCAGCAGTTTCCGGTATAATGAAAAACTGTTTTTT
clone size: NA; V gene: TRBV20-1; D gene: NA; J gene: TRBJ2-5; CDR3 protein: CSASTSQETQYF; CDR3 DNA: TGCAGTGCTAGTACCTCTCAGGAGACCCAGTACTTC
clone size: NA; V gene: TRBV28; D gene: TRBD2; J gene: TRBJ2-7; CDR3 protein: CASRSGTSSYEQYF; CDR3 DNA: TGTGCCAGCAGATCCGGGACTAGCAGCTACGAGCAGTACTTC
clone size: NA; V gene: TRBV5-1; D gene: TRBD1; J gene: TRBJ2-1; CDR3 protein: CASTSRDRQYNEQFF; CDR3 DNA: TGCGCCAGCACCAGTCGGGACAGACAATACAATGAGCAGTTCTTC
clone size: few; V gene: TRBV27; D gene: NA; J gene: TRBJ2-5; CDR3 protein: CASSPGPGVRETQYF; CDR3 DNA: TGTGCCAGCAGTCCCGGCCCGGGGGTCCGGGAGACCCAGTACTTC
clone size: NA; V gene: TRBV24-1; D gene: NA; J gene: TRBJ2-7; CDR3 protein: CATSDSAGESYEQYF; CDR3 DNA: TGTGCCACCAGTGATTCCGCAGGGGAGTCCTACGAGCAGTACTTC
clone size: NA; V gene: TRBV3-1/TRBV3-2; D gene: TRBD2; J gene: TRBJ2-3; CDR3 protein: CASSAGGTDTQYF; CDR3 DNA: TGTGCCAGTTCAGCGGGAGGCACAGATACGCAGTATTTT
clone size: NA; V gene: TRBV5-6; D gene: TRBD2; J gene: TRBJ2-1; CDR3 protein: CASSLGIELAGTYNEQFF; CDR3 DNA: TGTGCCAGCAGCTTAGGTATCGAGCTAGCGGGGACCTACAATGAGCAGTTCTTC
clone size: NA; V gene: TRBV24-1; D gene: TRBD2; J gene: TRBJ2-5; CDR3 protein: CATSVAGGRGGETQYF; CDR3 DNA: TGTGCCACCAGTGTAGCGGGAGGGCGGGGCGGAGAGACCCAGTACTTC